Following are 29 T cell receptor beta chains from one sample sequenced in a study of identical twins. TCRdb re-analysed the 5' RACE reads in MiXCR, keeping a single row per CDR3 protein. The profile shows under 800,000 distinct CDR3 sequences, around 20% of them singletons. The data were also submitted as part of a second study, on T cells expressing NK-cell markers.

Sequencing was performed on PBMCs. Every receptor here comes from a woman under 30 in good health.

This clonotype was counted only a few times. The V gene is TRBV27, the J gene TRBJ1-1; D not certain. V was cut by 9 bases and J by 1 base, with 15 bases left in between. CDR1 is MNHEY and CDR2 is SMNVEV in the germline V gene (reference sequence). The CDR3 is 14 residues long. The CDR3 loop reads CASASGGPNTEAFF. CDR3 DNA: TGTGCCAGTGCCTCAGGAGGGCCGAACACTGAAGCTTTCTTT.

The chain combines TRBV11-3 with TRBJ2-1; TRBD1 is a possible D gene (6 bases). From germline, CDR1 is SGHNT and CDR2 YENEEA. V lost 5 bases, J lost 7 bases, and 9 bases lay in between. This CDR3 comprises 12 residues. CDR3: CASSNGQNEQFF. The CDR3 DNA follows: TGTGCCAGCAGCAATGGACAGAATGAGCAGTTCTTC.

This clonotype was detected only a few times. J is TRBJ1-2 and V is TRBV29-1; a weak D match, TRBD1 (6 bases). CDR1 and CDR2 from the germline V gene are SQVTM and ANQGSEA. Trimming shortened V by 2 bases and J by 4 bases, and 8 bases separated the two germline ends. CDR3 length: 12 amino acids. CDR3: CSVEQGIYGYTF. CDR3 coding DNA: TGCAGCGTTGAACAGGGGATCTATGGCTACACCTTC.

The V gene is TRBV12-3 or TRBV12-4, the J gene TRBJ2-1; D is possibly TRBD1 (5 bases). CDR3 length: 15 residues. V was clipped by 5 bases and J by 1 base, with 12 bases between them. CDR3 region: CASSTQGASYNEQFF. The CDR3 DNA sequence: TGTGCCAGCAGTACCCAAGGGGCTTCCTACAATGAGCAGTTCTTC.

The table lists this clonotype with a few counts. The rearrangement links TRBV6-6 to TRBJ1-2; D unclear. V was cut by 7 bases and J by 1 base, with 7 bases left in between. The germline gives CDR1 MNHNY, CDR2 SVGAGI (reference sequence). The CDR3 contains 12 residues. CDR3 sequence: CASMGGNYGYTF. The CDR3 DNA sequence: TGTGCCAGCATGGGAGGTAACTATGGCTACACCTTC.

A few counts support this clonotype. The chain uses TRBV29-1 and TRBJ1-2, with TRBD1 identical over 8 bases. CDR1 SQVTM and CDR2 ANQGSEA come from the germline V gene. The CDR3 is 13 amino acids. Trimming removed 6 bases from V and 7 bases from J; junction bases left unmatched: 10. The chain's CDR3 is CSVADRGVAGYTF. The CDR3 DNA reads as TGCAGCGTCGCTGACAGGGGAGTGGCTGGCTACACCTTC.

This clonotype was picked up a small number of times. The chain couples TRBV29-1 to TRBJ1-1; D gene unclear. The germline V gene has CDR1 SQVTM and CDR2 ANQGSEA. The V and J ends lost 0 bases and 6 bases respectively, with 5 bases between them. The CDR3 spans 11 residues. As DNA, the CDR3 is TGCAGCGTTGAAGAGGGGTCTGAAGCTTTCTTT. Translated, it gives CSVEEGSEAFF.

The rearrangement links TRBV5-5 to TRBJ2-2; 7 nucleotides agree with TRBD1. Per the germline V gene, CDR1 is SGHKS and CDR2 is YYEKEE (reference sequence). Unmatched junction bases numbered 8, after V lost 3 bases and J lost 6 bases. There are 15 residues in the CDR3. The CDR3 protein is CASSYTGDRAGELFF. Written as DNA, the CDR3 is TGTGCCAGCAGCTACACAGGGGATCGGGCCGGGGAGCTGTTTTTT.

This clonotype was observed a single time. CDR3 in amino acids: CASRLRTASEQFF. CDR3 DNA sequence: TGTGCCAGCCGATTGCGGACCGCCTCGGAGCAGTTCTTC. The chain joins TRBV12-3 or TRBV12-4 to TRBJ2-1, with D unclear. Trimming pared 8 bases from V and 10 bases from J, leaving 18 bases between. The CDR3 runs to 13 residues.

This clonotype was seen many times. This chain connects TRBV10-3 to TRBJ1-5; the D is unclear. Trimming took off 3 bases at V and 3 bases at J, with 9 bases between the two ends. Germline-derived CDR1 and CDR2 are ENHRY and SYGVKD. The CDR3 totals 14 residues. The CDR3 reads CAISDKLFNQPQHF. As DNA, the CDR3 is TGTGCCATCAGTGACAAGCTATTCAATCAGCCCCAGCATTTT.

The J gene is TRBJ1-2, the V gene TRBV6-2 or TRBV6-3, with D tentatively TRBD1 (5 bases). V was trimmed by 7 bases and J by 2 bases, leaving 11 bases between them. This CDR3 has 13 residues. Germline V gene data show CDR1 as MNHEY and CDR2 as SVGEGT. CDR3 sequence (DNA): TGTGCCAGCAAGGTCGGGGGGAACTATGGCTACACCTTC. Its translation: CASKVGGNYGYTF.

The sample holds many counts of this clonotype. The chain combines TRBV10-3 with TRBJ2-1, with 10 nucleotides matching TRBD2. The trim removed 4 bases at V and 5 bases at J, leaving 2 bases unmatched. Germline CDR1 reads ENHRY; CDR2 reads SYGVKD. The CDR3 has 14 amino acids. The CDR3 bases are TGTGCCATCAGTGCCCTAGCGGGGGACAATGAGCAGTTCTTC. Protein: CAISALAGDNEQFF.

The table lists this clonotype with a few counts. V gene TRBV27 combines with J gene TRBJ2-1, with 11 bases identical to TRBD2. V was clipped by 10 bases and J by 7 bases; unmatched bases: 12. Per germline, CDR1 MNHEY and CDR2 SMNVEV (reference sequence). CDR3 length: 15 amino acids. The CDR3 loop reads CATTPGTSGRNEQFF. CDR3 nucleotide sequence: TGTGCCACCACCCCCGGGACTAGCGGAAGGAATGAGCAGTTCTTC.

This clonotype was picked up a small number of times. The genes are TRBV20-1 and TRBJ2-7; TRBD1 agrees at 9 bases. Germline V gene sequence: CDR1 DFQATT, CDR2 SNEGSKA (reference sequence). The CDR3 spans 14 residues. V was pared by 6 bases and J by 5 bases, with 11 bases of the junction left unmatched. CDR3 loop: CSAARGTGYDEQYF. The CDR3 coding sequence is TGCAGTGCCGCTAGGGGGACAGGGTATGACGAGCAGTACTTC.

This clonotype was seen once. The rearrangement uses TRBV5-1 and TRBJ2-7; TRBD1 agrees at 7 bases. Germline CDR1 reads SGHRS; CDR2 reads YFSETQ. This CDR3 has 12 amino acids. Trimming took 3 bases from V and 6 from J; bases not matched to a gene: 3. CDR3 amino acids: CASSSQGLEQYF. The CDR3 DNA follows: TGCGCCAGCAGCTCACAGGGGCTCGAGCAGTACTTC.

The CDR3 protein is CATSRVPFLSGSDKNIQYF. The CDR3 DNA sequence: TGTGCCACCAGCAGAGTGCCATTTCTATCGGGGTCCGACAAAAACATTCAGTACTTC. V usage is TRBV15 and J usage is TRBJ2-4; D perhaps matches TRBD2 (5 bases). Germline loops: CDR1 LNHNV, CDR2 YYDKDF (reference sequence). The CDR3 consists of 19 residues. V was trimmed by 1 base and J by 3 bases, leaving 22 bases between them.

V is TRBV20-1 and J is TRBJ2-7; TRBD2 matches at 8 bases. V shed 5 bases, J shed 3 bases, and the junction held 9 bases outside the gene matches. The CDR3 loop spans 14 amino acids. Germline V gene lookup returns CDR1 DFQATT and CDR2 SNEGSKA (reference sequence). The CDR3 nucleotides are TGCAGTGCTTGGACTAGCTCTAGAGTCTACGAGCAGTACTTC. It specifies CSAWTSSRVYEQYF.

This clonotype appeared a few times. The V gene is TRBV12-3 or TRBV12-4, the J gene TRBJ2-7; D gene unclear. With 4 bases removed from V and 0 bases from J, the gap between germline ends came to 7 bases. The CDR3 totals 13 residues. CDR3 sequence (DNA): TGTGCCAGCAGTTCCTCCAGCTCCTACGAGCAGTACTTC. This encodes CASSSSSSYEQYF.

V usage is TRBV12-3 or TRBV12-4 and J usage is TRBJ1-2; 7 bases match TRBD1. Trimming removed 4 bases from V and 7 bases from J; junction bases left unmatched: 6. There are 13 residues in the CDR3. The CDR3 loop is CASSSKGAGGYTF. CDR3 nucleotide sequence: TGTGCCAGCAGTTCCAAGGGGGCGGGTGGCTACACCTTC.

V usage is TRBV20-1 and J usage is TRBJ2-7, with D perhaps TRBD2 (6 bases). V lost 0 bases and J lost 0, with 15 bases in between. There are 16 residues in the CDR3. The germline V gene encodes CDR1 DFQATT and CDR2 SNEGSKA (reference sequence). In nucleotides, the CDR3 is TGCAGTGCTAGAGACCCCCGGCTAGCGAACTCCTACGAGCAGTACTTC. It encodes CSARDPRLANSYEQYF.

In its sample, this clonotype was seen a few times. J is TRBJ2-3 and V is TRBV9, with D perhaps being TRBD1 or TRBD2 (5 bases each). Germline assignment: CDR1 SGDLS and CDR2 YYNGEE. The V end was cut by 5 bases, the J end by 6 bases, with 13 bases between. The CDR3 is 13 residues long. The CDR3 spells CASRGVGPDTQYF. The CDR3 DNA reads as TGTGCCAGCAGGGGGGTAGGACCGGATACGCAGTATTTT. The full variable domain, with the rest looked up from reference TRBV9 and TRBJ2-3, is DSGVTQTPKHLITATGQRVTLRCSPRSGDLSVYWYQQSLDQGLQFLIQYYNGEERAKGNILERFSAQQFPDLHSELNLSSLELGDSALYFCASRGVGPDTQYFGPGTRLTVL.

This chain links TRBV7-9 with TRBJ1-6; 8 positions agree with TRBD1. Germline V gene lookup returns CDR1 SEHNR and CDR2 FQNEAQ (reference sequence). Trimming at V came to 8 bases and at J to 9 bases, leaving 9 bases not matched to a gene. This CDR3 is built from 14 residues. For the CDR3, the DNA is TGTGCCAGCCGGGATTCAGGGGGCATTTCACCCCTCCACTTT. Amino acids: CASRDSGGISPLHF.

There are a few counts of this clonotype. The CDR3 here is CSAGPGTTETQYF. In DNA form, the CDR3 reads TGCAGTGCTGGACCCGGGACGACCGAGACCCAGTACTTC. The V call is TRBV20-1, the J call TRBJ2-5; D assignment may be TRBD1 or TRBD2 (5 bases each). The germline V gene encodes CDR1 DFQATT and CDR2 SNEGSKA (reference sequence). Trimming took 5 bases from V and 5 from J, leaving 15 bases between them. The CDR3 runs to 13 residues.

The chain combines TRBV9 with TRBJ2-7; 13 nucleotides match TRBD2. CDR1 is SGDLS, CDR2 YYNGEE, per germline. V dropped 3 bases and J dropped 3; count of bases not matched to a gene: 3. The CDR3 runs 15 residues. The CDR3 is CASSARTSGSYEQYF. The CDR3 nucleotides are TGTGCCAGCAGCGCTCGGACTAGCGGGAGCTACGAGCAGTACTTC.

This chain connects TRBV5-1 to TRBJ2-6; TRBD1 aligns across 9 bases. This CDR3 has 18 amino acids. With 1 base clipped from V and 2 bases from J, the junction kept 7 bases outside the gene matches. Germline V lookup: CDR1 SGHRS, CDR2 YFSETQ. The DNA for the CDR3 is TGCGCCAGCAGCTTGTCTGGGACAGGGTACGCTGGGGCCAACGTCCTGACTTTC. Amino acid sequence: CASSLSGTGYAGANVLTF.

At least ten counts were recorded for this clonotype. V is TRBV5-1 and J is TRBJ2-3, with D unresolved. The CDR3 has 12 residues. Trimming stripped 7 bases from V and 3 bases from J, with 9 bases between. CDR1 and CDR2 (germline): SGHRS, YFSETQ. The DNA of the CDR3 is TGCGCCAGCCGACTTGGGACAGATACGCAGTATTTT. Encoded protein: CASRLGTDTQYF.

This clonotype was seen more than once but under ten times. V is TRBV20-1 and J is TRBJ2-3; TRBD1 might be the D (5 bases). CDR1 is DFQATT, CDR2 SNEGSKA, per germline (reference sequence). The CDR3 length is 14 residues. V was trimmed by 6 bases and J by 4 bases, leaving 17 bases between them. The CDR3 loop reads CSALRGAHADTQYF. The CDR3 nucleotides are TGCAGTGCCCTTCGTGGGGCTCACGCAGATACGCAGTATTTT.

This clonotype was found a few times. This sequence joins TRBV20-1 and TRBJ1-4, with D unresolved. Germline CDR1 and CDR2: DFQATT and SNEGSKA (reference sequence). CDR3 length: 13 residues. Trimming removed 0 bases at V and 1 base at J, with 3 bases between. The CDR3 nucleotides are TGCAGTGCTAGAGAAGGAACTAATGAAAAACTGTTTTTT. Translated: CSAREGTNEKLFF.

The table lists this clonotype with a few counts. This chain links TRBV20-1 with TRBJ1-5; D uncertain. V was clipped by 2 bases and J by 4 bases, with 9 bases between them. Germline V gene lookup returns CDR1 DFQATT and CDR2 SNEGSKA (reference sequence). The CDR3 contains 13 residues. CDR3 sequence (DNA): TGCAGTGCTAGATTGCAGGTGAATCAGCCCCAGCATTTT. This encodes CSARLQVNQPQHF.